The 28 T cell receptor beta chains below come from one sample, sequenced in a study of response to subunit inactivated influenza vaccine. MiXCR, run by TCRdb on the RT-PCR reads, gives a single entry per CDR3 protein. The sample shows 490,000 or so distinct CDR3 sequences, less than 8% of them seen only once. The sequenced sample was PBMCs from blood, obtained less than 30 months after vaccination. The source is a man aged 45 to 70 who received an inactivated influenza vaccine.

There are many counts of this clonotype. This rearrangement joins TRBV7-6 to TRBJ2-1; D is unclear. V was cut by 2 bases and J by 9 bases, with 11 bases left in between. This CDR3 contains 13 residues. The germline V gene has CDR1 SGHVS and CDR2 FNYEAQ. The CDR3 loop is CASSLTESGEQFF. The DNA for the CDR3 is TGTGCCAGCAGCTTAACGGAAAGTGGTGAGCAGTTCTTC.

This clonotype was seen at least ten times. The chain is built from TRBV7-2 and TRBJ1-3; possibly TRBD1 for D (6 bases). The CDR3 runs to 16 residues. V gave up 3 bases and J gave up 0 bases, with 12 bases separating them. CDR1 SGHTA and CDR2 FQGNSA come from the germline V gene. CDR3 nucleotide sequence: TGTGCCAGCAGCTTTTGGACAGCTGGCTCTGGAAACACCATATATTTT. Protein product: CASSFWTAGSGNTIYF.

Only a few counts were recorded for this clonotype. The chain couples TRBV7-2 to TRBJ1-6, with D tentatively TRBD1 (6 bases). The ends were cut back, 2 bases at V and 8 bases at J, with 10 bases in the middle. The CDR3 loop spans 14 amino acids. Germline V gene sequence: CDR1 SGHTA, CDR2 FQGNSA. The DNA for the CDR3 is TGTGCCAGCAGCTTAATCCCAGGGGATTCACCCCTCCACTTT. This codes for CASSLIPGDSPLHF.

The sample holds a few counts of this clonotype. The chain combines TRBV7-2 with TRBJ2-2, with D perhaps TRBD1 (5 bases). CDR1 is SGHTA and CDR2 is FQGNSA in the germline V gene. The CDR3 covers 17 residues. The V and J ends lost 3 bases and 0 bases respectively, with 14 bases between them. CDR3 residues: CASSLSMYRTNTGELFF. The CDR3 coding sequence is TGTGCCAGCAGCTTGTCCATGTACAGGACGAACACCGGGGAGCTGTTTTTT.

This clonotype appeared a few times. The chain couples TRBV20-1 to TRBJ1-3; perhaps TRBD1 as D (5 bases). Trimming removed 6 bases at V and 6 bases at J, with 15 bases between. This CDR3 spans 13 amino acids. Germline lookup yields CDR1 DFQATT and CDR2 SNEGSKA (reference sequence). The CDR3 bases are TGCAGTGCCGCTTGGGGGAGGGAAAACACCATATATTTT. Protein product: CSAAWGRENTIYF.

The J gene is TRBJ2-5, the V gene TRBV4-3; D call uncertain. The CDR3 length is 16 residues. V was trimmed by 0 bases and J by 1 base, leaving 12 bases between them. Per the germline V gene, CDR1 is LGHNA and CDR2 is YSLEER. The DNA of the CDR3 is TGCGCCAGCAGCCAAGATTTCCGTCAGAGCCAAGAGACCCAGTACTTC. Residues: CASSQDFRQSQETQYF.

This clonotype was seen more than once but under ten times. The V call is TRBV4-3, the J call TRBJ2-3; 12 nucleotides align to TRBD2. V shed 3 bases, J shed 8 bases, and the junction held 9 bases outside the gene matches. The CDR3 spans 16 residues. CDR1 is LGHNA, CDR2 YSLEER, per germline. The CDR3 loop reads CASSHATSGGFGTQYF. In DNA form, the CDR3 reads TGCGCCAGCAGCCATGCTACTAGCGGGGGGTTTGGTACGCAGTATTTT.

The chain is built from TRBV12-3 or TRBV12-4 and TRBJ2-5; weak D call: TRBD1 (5 bases). The CDR3 is made up of 14 amino acids. V lost 6 bases to trimming and J lost 3 bases, with 14 bases between them. Written as DNA, the CDR3 is TGTGCCAGCAGCCAACAGGCAGGGAAAGAGACCCAGTACTTC. Protein sequence: CASSQQAGKETQYF.

This clonotype was observed at least ten times. The chain joins TRBV6-1 to TRBJ1-5; D may be TRBD1 (5 bases). The length of the CDR3 is 13 residues. Germline V gene data show CDR1 as MNHNS and CDR2 as SASEGT. V lost 5 bases and J 6 bases, leaving 11 bases between the germline ends. This CDR3 reads CASSRAGIQPQHF. The CDR3, as DNA: TGTGCCAGCAGTCGGGCAGGGATTCAGCCCCAGCATTTT.

This clonotype was found many times. The chain uses TRBV6-2 or TRBV6-3 and TRBJ2-1, with 8 bases matching TRBD2. Trimming took 6 bases from V and 4 from J; bases not matched to a gene: 5. This CDR3 contains 14 residues. Germline assignment: CDR1 MNHEY and CDR2 SVGEGT. The CDR3 sequence: CASSSGGRYNEQFF. CDR3 in DNA: TGTGCCAGCAGCTCGGGAGGGAGGTACAATGAGCAGTTCTTC.

This clonotype came up many times. The chain has TRBV5-6 and TRBJ2-5; 7 bases are shared with TRBD2. CDR3 length equals 14 residues. Germline values: CDR1 SGHDT, CDR2 YYEEEE. Trimming removed 2 bases from V and 2 bases from J; junction bases left unmatched: 3. CDR3 DNA sequence: TGTGCCAGCAGCTTTTCTAGCGGACAAGAGACCCAGTACTTC. Its translation: CASSFSSGQETQYF.

This clonotype has just a few counts. V is TRBV7-8 and J is TRBJ2-1; the D is unclear. The CDR3 loop spans 17 amino acids. Looked up from germline, CDR1 is SGHVS and CDR2 is FQNEAQ. The ends were cut back, 6 bases at V and 8 bases at J, with 26 bases in the middle. Here the CDR3 DNA reads TGTGCCAGCAGACAAAAATCGCCAGTTCCCCAGTCAGATGAGCAGTTCTTC. Encoded protein: CASRQKSPVPQSDEQFF. The complete variable domain, with remaining parts taken from reference TRBV7-8 and TRBJ2-1, reads GAGVSQSPRYKVAKRGQDVALRCDPISGHVSLFWYQQALGQGPEFLTYFQNEAQLDKSGLPSDRFFAERPEGSVSTLKIQRTQQEDSAVYLCASRQKSPVPQSDEQFFGPGTRLTVL.

At least ten counts were recorded for this clonotype. CDR3 loop: CASSLVGRTGELFF. CDR3 bases: TGTGCCAGCAGCTTGGTCGGGCGGACCGGGGAGCTGTTTTTT. The gene calls are TRBV5-6 and TRBJ2-2; no reliable D call. This CDR3 contains 14 residues. The V end lost 0 bases, the J end lost 5 bases, and 8 bases lay between the germline ends. In germline, CDR1 is SGHDT, CDR2 YYEEEE.

In its sample, this clonotype was seen a few times. The rearrangement links TRBV7-8 to TRBJ2-3; 8 positions match TRBD2. Germline CDR1 and CDR2: SGHVS and FQNEAQ. The CDR3 length is 16 residues. J lost 5 bases, V lost 4 bases, and 11 bases had no gene match. The CDR3 DNA is TGTGCCAGCAGCTACGCAAGACTAGCGCCGATAGATACGCAGTATTTT. It codes for CASSYARLAPIDTQYF.

The J gene is TRBJ2-3, the V gene TRBV2, with 8 bases that match TRBD2. The CDR3 extends over 14 amino acids. Trimming took 6 bases from V and 11 from J; bases not matched to a gene: 13. Germline assignment: CDR1 SNHLY and CDR2 FYNNEI. CDR3 amino acids: CASSLAGSSLGQYF. In DNA form, the CDR3 reads TGTGCCAGCAGCTTAGCGGGGTCATCTCTAGGGCAGTATTTT.

The chain joins TRBV6-2 or TRBV6-3 to TRBJ2-7; possibly TRBD2 for D (5 bases). CDR3 length equals 15 residues. CDR1 is MNHEY and CDR2 is SVGEGT in the germline V gene. Trimming cost V 0 bases and J 5 bases, with 14 bases left between them. The CDR3 nucleotides read TGTGCCAGCAGTTACTCCAGGACTGGATTCCACGAGCAGTACTTC. Translation gives CASSYSRTGFHEQYF.

This clonotype was detected a few times. V is TRBV5-4 and J is TRBJ2-1, with D perhaps matching TRBD2 (5 bases). CDR1 is SGHNT and CDR2 is YYREEE in the germline V gene (reference sequence). V dropped 9 bases and J dropped 2 bases, with 15 bases sitting between them. The length of the CDR3 is 14 residues. This CDR3 is CATRPGIAYNEQFF. The DNA of the CDR3 is TGTGCCACACGACCCGGGATAGCCTACAATGAGCAGTTCTTC.

This clonotype was found many times. V usage is TRBV28 and J usage is TRBJ1-1, with D maybe TRBD1 (5 bases). V was pared by 6 bases and J by 4 bases, with 18 bases between. This CDR3 contains 15 residues. Germline CDR1 MDHEN, CDR2 SYDVKM. The CDR3 protein is CASRSAGGFGTEAFF. CDR3 in DNA: TGTGCCAGCAGATCAGCGGGGGGGTTCGGCACTGAAGCTTTCTTT.

The V and J genes are TRBV15 and TRBJ2-2; D unresolved. The V and J ends lost 1 base and 1 base respectively, with 7 bases between them. CDR3 size: 15 residues. Germline loops: CDR1 LNHNV, CDR2 YYDKDF (reference sequence). The CDR3 is CATSRGAGNTGELFF. The CDR3, as DNA: TGTGCCACCAGCAGAGGTGCAGGGAACACCGGGGAGCTGTTTTTT.

There are many counts of this clonotype. The V call is TRBV6-2 or TRBV6-3, the J call TRBJ2-7; no definite D call. This CDR3 region has 14 residues. From germline, CDR1 is MNHEY and CDR2 SVGEGT. The germline V and J ends were trimmed by 6 bases and 2 bases, with 14 bases remaining between them. Here the CDR3 DNA reads TGTGCCAGCAGATTATCGGACGGACCCTACGAGCAGTACTTC. Its protein is CASRLSDGPYEQYF.

This clonotype showed up many times. The rearrangement uses TRBV12-3 or TRBV12-4 and TRBJ2-1, with D unclear. The CDR3 is 14 residues long. V shed 5 bases and J shed 9 bases, with 17 bases lying between them. CDR3 in amino acids: CASSPSNGNSEQFF. DNA of the CDR3: TGTGCCAGCAGTCCCTCAAATGGGAATAGTGAGCAGTTCTTC.

This clonotype was counted only a few times. The V gene is TRBV25-1, the J gene TRBJ2-3; D is possibly TRBD2 (6 bases). Looked up from germline, CDR1 is MGHDK and CDR2 is SYGVNS. This CDR3 has 14 amino acids. V lost 4 bases, J lost 4 bases, and 12 bases lay in between. This CDR3 is CASSASVRPDTQYF. CDR3 bases: TGTGCCAGCAGTGCTAGCGTGCGCCCAGATACGCAGTATTTT.

This clonotype was observed a handful of times. The chain uses TRBV20-1 and TRBJ2-2; 11 nucleotides align to TRBD2. J was trimmed by 6 bases and V by 3 bases; bases with no gene match: 3. Germline CDR1 and CDR2: DFQATT and SNEGSKA (reference sequence). CDR3 length: 14 residues. CDR3 bases: TGCAGTGCTAGTAGCGGGAGGGCCGCCGGGGAGCTGTTTTTT. The encoded protein is CSASSGRAAGELFF.

The V gene is TRBV7-8, the J gene TRBJ2-5; weak D call: TRBD1 (5 bases). Germline values: CDR1 SGHVS, CDR2 FQNEAQ. Between the trimmed V and J ends, which lost 5 bases and 1 base, there was a span of 23 bases. This CDR3 has 18 residues. CDR3 amino acids: CASSPTRRTRGGQETQYF. CDR3 DNA sequence: TGTGCCAGCAGCCCCACGCGACGGACAAGGGGCGGCCAAGAGACCCAGTACTTC.

The chain links TRBV7-8 to TRBJ2-3, with 13 bases aligning to TRBD2. The trim removed 4 bases at V and 3 bases at J, leaving 10 bases unmatched. Germline CDR1 SGHVS, CDR2 FQNEAQ. This CDR3 region has 18 residues. CDR3 sequence reads: CASSSLLAGGPGTDTQYF. The CDR3 DNA follows: TGTGCCAGCAGCTCTCTACTAGCGGGAGGGCCGGGGACAGATACGCAGTATTTT.

This clonotype was counted at least ten times. CDR3: CASSLGVEQYF. The DNA of the CDR3 is TGTGCCAGCAGTTTGGGGGTCGAGCAGTACTTC. V and J are TRBV12-3 or TRBV12-4 and TRBJ2-7, with D perhaps TRBD1 or TRBD2 (5 bases each). The CDR3 is made up of 11 amino acids. The V end lost 3 bases, the J end lost 6 bases, and 6 bases lay between the germline ends.

In its sample, this clonotype was seen a few times. The J gene is TRBJ1-5, the V gene TRBV6-2 or TRBV6-3; D unclear. Deletions cut 0 bases from V and 0 bases from J, with 9 bases between. The CDR3 runs to 16 residues. Germline CDR1 and CDR2: MNHEY and SVGEGT. CDR3 in amino acids: CASSYSRGFSNQPQHF. The CDR3 region has the DNA TGTGCCAGCAGTTACTCCCGGGGATTTAGCAATCAGCCCCAGCATTTT.

This clonotype was counted many times. This chain joins TRBV2 and TRBJ1-3; possibly TRBD1 for D (5 bases). The germline V and J ends were trimmed by 3 bases and 0 bases, with 12 bases remaining between them. The CDR3 totals 16 residues. Germline CDR1 SNHLY, CDR2 FYNNEI. CDR3 nucleotide sequence: TGTGCCAGCAGTGAGGGACGTCCAGTCTCTGGAAACACCATATATTTT. This encodes CASSEGRPVSGNTIYF.